This T cell receptor beta chain was captured by sequencing in a study of a mutant IDH1 vaccine in newly diagnosed glioma. Study-level background: Sex distribution of treated patients was approximately 60% male and about 38% female; mean age was around 40 years. The earlier regimen, radiotherapy, temozolomide, or both, was most often both. Findings of the study overall: Changes in the top peripheral T cell clonotypes seemingly had no bearing on pseudoprogression.

Method: immunoSEQ multiplex PCR; TCRdb's copy keeps in-frame clones and lacks some. Counted here are 85,000 to 100,000 clones, just under 80% occurring once; the ten biggest clones make up 6% to 8%. In germline, CDR1 is SGHTS, CDR2 YDEGEE. The CDR3 spans 15 residues. The V gene end was trimmed by 5 bases and the J gene end by 7 bases; junction bases not matched to a gene: 13. About this clone itself: The antigen remains unidentified.

Time point indicated: baseline, week 1 (first vaccination visit). The sample's treatment: pre-vaccination baseline after standard-of-care therapy. The study enrolled donors with new WHO grade 3 or 4 IDH1-mutant, ATRX-lost astrocytomas. This receptor was taken from a middle-aged man with glioma. The V gene is TRBV5-8, the J gene TRBJ2-7; 9 positions match TRBD1. The source was PBMCs, collected from a glioma patient treated with radiotherapy, temozolomide or both. The CDR3 nucleotides are TGTGCCAGCAGTTTACAGGGGGCGCTAATGGAAGAGCAGTACTTC. Translating gives CASSLQGALMEEQYF.